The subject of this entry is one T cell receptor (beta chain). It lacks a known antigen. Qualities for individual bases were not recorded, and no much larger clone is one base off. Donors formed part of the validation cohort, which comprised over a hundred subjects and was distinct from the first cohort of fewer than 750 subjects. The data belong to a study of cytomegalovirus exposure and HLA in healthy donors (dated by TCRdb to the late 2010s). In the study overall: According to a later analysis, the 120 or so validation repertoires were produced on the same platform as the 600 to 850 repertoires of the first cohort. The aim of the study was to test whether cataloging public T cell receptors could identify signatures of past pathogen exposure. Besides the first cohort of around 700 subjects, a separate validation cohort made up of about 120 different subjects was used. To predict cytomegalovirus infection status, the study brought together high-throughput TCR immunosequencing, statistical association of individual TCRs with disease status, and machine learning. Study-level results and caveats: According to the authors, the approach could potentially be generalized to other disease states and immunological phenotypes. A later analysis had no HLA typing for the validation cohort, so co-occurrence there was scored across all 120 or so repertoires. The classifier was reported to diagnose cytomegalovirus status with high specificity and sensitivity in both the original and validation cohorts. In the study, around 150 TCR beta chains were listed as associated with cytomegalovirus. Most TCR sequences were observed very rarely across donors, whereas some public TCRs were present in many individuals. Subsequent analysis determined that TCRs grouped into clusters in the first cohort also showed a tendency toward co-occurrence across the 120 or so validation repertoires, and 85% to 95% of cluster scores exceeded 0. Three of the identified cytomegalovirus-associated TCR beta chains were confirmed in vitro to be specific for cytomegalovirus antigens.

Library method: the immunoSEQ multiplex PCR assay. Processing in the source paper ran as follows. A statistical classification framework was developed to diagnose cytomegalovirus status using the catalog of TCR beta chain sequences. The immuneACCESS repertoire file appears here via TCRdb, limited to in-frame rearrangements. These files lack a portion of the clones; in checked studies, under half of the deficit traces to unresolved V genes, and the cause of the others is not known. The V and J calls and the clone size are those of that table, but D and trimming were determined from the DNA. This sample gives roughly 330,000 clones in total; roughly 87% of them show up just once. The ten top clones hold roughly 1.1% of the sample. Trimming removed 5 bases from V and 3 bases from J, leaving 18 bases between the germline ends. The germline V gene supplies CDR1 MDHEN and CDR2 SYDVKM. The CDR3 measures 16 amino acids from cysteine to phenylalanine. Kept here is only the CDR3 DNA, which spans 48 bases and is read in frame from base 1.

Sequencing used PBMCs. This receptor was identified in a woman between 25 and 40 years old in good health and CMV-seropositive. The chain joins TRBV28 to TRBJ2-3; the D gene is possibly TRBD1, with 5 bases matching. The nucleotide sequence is TGTGCCAGCAGTCCCCCTCGACAGTACGGAACAGATACGCAGTATTTT. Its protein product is CASSPPRQYGTDTQYF.